What follows are 19 T cell receptor beta chains derived from one specimen sequenced in a study of blood T cell repertoires in COVID-19. Using immunoSEQ multiplex PCR, the repertoire was profiled, and TCRdb retains in-frame clones only, with some absent. The repertoire has 30,000 to 40,000 clones, around 86% of them found once; the top ten carry about 9.5%. The material sequenced was peripheral blood. The receptor set was obtained from a man aged 80 or over with active COVID-19.

The chain is built from TRBV14 and TRBJ2-1; D gene ambiguous. The V gene lost 3 bases and the J gene lost 1 base, with 7 bases spanning the gap. The germline gives CDR1 SGHDN, CDR2 FVKESK. The CDR3 runs 14 residues. CDR3 nucleotides: TGTGCCAGCAGCCACCTAGGTTCCTACAATGAGCAGTTCTTC. It specifies CASSHLGSYNEQFF.

By share, this clone ranks as medium-sized. V usage is TRBV12-5 and J usage is TRBJ1-1, with TRBD1 identical over 7 bases. Unmatched junction bases numbered 2, after V lost 3 bases and J lost 4 bases. This CDR3 spans 13 amino acids. Germline CDR1 and CDR2: LGHNT and FRNRAP. The CDR3 loop is CASGFEGATEAFF. CDR3 DNA sequence: TGTGCTAGTGGTTTCGAGGGGGCCACTGAAGCTTTCTTT.

The V and J genes are TRBV11-2 and TRBJ2-7, with unresolved D. The germline gives CDR1 SGHAT, CDR2 FQNNGV. The CDR3 consists of 14 residues. V lost 2 bases and J 5 bases, leaving 13 bases between the germline ends. The CDR3 protein is CASSLSLRQDEQYF. The DNA of the CDR3 is TGTGCCAGCAGCTTAAGCCTCAGACAAGACGAGCAGTACTTC.

The V and J genes are TRBV5-6 and TRBJ2-3, with 7 bases lining up with TRBD2. The V gene's germline CDR1 is SGHDT and CDR2 YYEEEE. The CDR3 consists of 16 residues. V lost 1 base and J lost 1; bases outside the gene matches: 6. CDR3 in DNA: TGTGCCAGCAGCTTGTTCGGGGGGTCAGGCACAGATACGCAGTATTTT. Translating gives CASSLFGGSGTDTQYF.

The rearrangement uses TRBV7-2 and TRBJ1-2; TRBD1 is a possible D gene (5 bases). The length of the CDR3 is 16 residues. Looked up from germline, CDR1 is SGHTA and CDR2 is FQGNSA. Deletions cut 5 bases from V and 0 bases from J, with 16 bases between. The CDR3 DNA is TGTGCCAGCAGCCCCGGATCAGGGATAACTAACTATGGCTACACCTTC. The encoded protein is CASSPGSGITNYGYTF.

The chain recombines TRBV19 with TRBJ1-2; TRBD1 matches 7 bases. The CDR3 contains 15 residues. From germline, CDR1 is LNHDA and CDR2 SQIVND (reference sequence). J gave up 2 bases and V 3 bases, and 6 bases lay outside the gene matches. CDR3 bases: TGTGCCAGTAGTATGAAGGGGACAGCCAACTATGGCTACACCTTC. Residues: CASSMKGTANYGYTF.

The chain links TRBV6-7 to TRBJ1-1; weak D call: TRBD1 (5 bases). TRBV6-7 is an ORF, with its function uncertain. The CDR3 contains 16 residues. Trimming pared 2 bases from V and 3 bases from J, leaving 16 bases between. This chain's CDR3 is CASSYGQGGGYTEAFF. The CDR3 bases are TGTGCCAGCAGTTACGGGCAGGGCGGAGGGTACACTGAAGCTTTCTTT.

This chain uses TRBV7-2 with TRBJ1-2; TRBD1 is a possible D gene (6 bases). CDR1 and CDR2 (germline): SGHTA, FQGNSA. The CDR3 runs to 13 residues. Between the trimmed V and J ends, which lost 7 bases and 7 bases, there was a span of 16 bases. In DNA form, the CDR3 reads TGTGCCAGCATCATGGTAGGGACACGTGGCTACACCTTC. This sequence encodes CASIMVGTRGYTF.

V is TRBV5-1 and J is TRBJ1-1; perhaps TRBD1 as D (6 bases). Trimming took 4 bases from V and 0 from J, leaving 16 bases between them. This CDR3 region has 16 residues. The germline CDR1 and CDR2 sequences are SGHRS and YFSETQ. This CDR3 is CASSPGAGALNTEAFF. DNA of the CDR3: TGCGCCAGCAGCCCGGGTGCAGGGGCATTGAACACTGAAGCTTTCTTT.

The chain carries TRBV28 and TRBJ1-6, with 10 positions matching TRBD1. CDR1 is MDHEN and CDR2 is SYDVKM in the germline V gene. With 5 bases clipped from V and 4 bases from J, the junction kept 17 bases outside the gene matches. This CDR3 comprises 20 residues. The CDR3 nucleotides are TGTGCCAGCAGTGTCAGGCCGGGACAGGGGCCCCCCTTTTATAATTCACCCCTCCACTTT. This translates into CASSVRPGQGPPFYNSPLHF.

J is TRBJ2-7 and V is TRBV7-9; TRBD1 might be the D (6 bases). Germline V lookup: CDR1 SEHNR, CDR2 FQNEAQ (reference sequence). V lost 1 base to trimming and J lost 3 bases, with 25 bases between them. The CDR3 extends over 19 amino acids. The CDR3 bases are TGTGCCAGCAGCTTAGAAACAGGGCGTCAACTACCGAAATACTACGAGCAGTACTTC. It translates to CASSLETGRQLPKYYEQYF.

There are a few counts of this clone. The V call is TRBV28, the J call TRBJ2-7; D is ambiguous. Per the germline V gene, CDR1 is MDHEN and CDR2 is SYDVKM. Trimming took 4 bases from V and 4 from J, leaving 5 bases between them. This CDR3 is built from 11 residues. The CDR3 reads CASSSPYEQYF. In DNA, the CDR3 is TGTGCCAGCAGTTCCCCTTACGAGCAGTACTTC.

This chain uses TRBV18 with TRBJ1-1; D is perhaps TRBD1 (6 bases). Germline assignment: CDR1 KGHSH and CDR2 LQKENI. V lost 5 bases and J lost 1, with 11 bases in between. CDR3 length: 14 amino acids. CDR3 sequence (DNA): TGTGCCAGCTCAAGGGGGGGTTGGAACACTGAAGCTTTCTTT. It codes for CASSRGGWNTEAFF.

This sequence joins TRBV6-5 and TRBJ2-3; D is ambiguous. CDR1 and CDR2 (germline): MNHEY, SVGAGI. The CDR3 is 14 residues long. Trimming removed 0 bases at V and 8 bases at J, with 12 bases between. CDR3 amino acids: CASSYSTSTSTQYF. The CDR3 region has the DNA TGTGCCAGCAGTTACTCGACGTCGACAAGTACGCAGTATTTT.

This chain uses TRBV18 with TRBJ1-5; D gene unclear. The CDR3 is 15 residues long. V shed 3 bases and J shed 0 bases, with 9 bases lying between them. Germline assignment: CDR1 KGHSH and CDR2 LQKENI. The CDR3 coding sequence is TGTGCCAGCTCACCGATTCGAGCTAGCAATCAGCCCCAGCATTTT. This sequence encodes CASSPIRASNQPQHF.

This chain connects TRBV18 to TRBJ2-1; 8 bases align to TRBD1. The germline gives CDR1 KGHSH, CDR2 LQKENI. With V trimmed by 3 bases and J by 4 bases, 5 bases remained unmatched. CDR3 length equals 15 residues. In DNA form, the CDR3 reads TGTGCCAGCTCACCCGGGACAGGTTTTTACAATGAGCAGTTCTTC. Translated: CASSPGTGFYNEQFF.

This chain links TRBV28 with TRBJ1-5; 9 nucleotides agree with TRBD1. The CDR3 length is 15 residues. The V and J ends lost 6 bases and 7 bases, in that order; junction bases with no gene match: 10. CDR1 is MDHEN, CDR2 SYDVKM, per germline. In DNA, the CDR3 is TGTGCCAGCAGCCCGGGACAGGGAAATTACCAGCCCCAGCATTTT. Its protein product is CASSPGQGNYQPQHF.

The chain carries TRBV18 and TRBJ1-1; 8 nucleotides line up with TRBD1. CDR3 length equals 16 residues. V dropped 6 bases and J dropped 5; count of bases not matched to a gene: 14. In germline, CDR1 is KGHSH, CDR2 LQKENI. The CDR3 region is CASSTRQGAEGTEAFF. CDR3 in DNA: TGTGCCAGCTCCACCCGTCAGGGGGCCGAGGGTACTGAAGCTTTCTTT.

The genes are TRBV18 and TRBJ2-5; tentative D call: TRBD2 (6 bases). Germline CDR1 KGHSH, CDR2 LQKENI. The ends were cut back, 5 bases at V and 6 bases at J, with 13 bases in the middle. The CDR3 is 13 amino acids. DNA of the CDR3: TGTGCCAGCTCAGCAGAGACTAGGCAGACCCAGTACTTC. Protein sequence: CASSAETRQTQYF. Looking up the rest from reference TRBV18 and TRBJ2-5 gives the full variable domain: NAGVMQNPRHLVRRRGQEARLRCSPMKGHSHVYWYRQLPEEGLKFMVYLQKENIIDESGMPKERFSAEFPKEGPSILRIQQVVRGDSAAYFCASSAETRQTQYFGPGTRLLVL.